The entry below gives a single TCR beta chain sequence along with its context. The CDR3 runs 13 residues. V lost 5 bases and J lost 7, with 12 bases in between. CDR1 and CDR2 (germline): SEHNR, FQNEAQ (reference sequence). Each sample yielded at least 6 million isolated PBMCs. The data were taken from a study of blood T cells in healthy people across ages. A second PCR, run for about 6 to 11 cycles, used a sample-barcoded 5' primer plus a J-beta primer mix. One entry per CDR3 protein, called by TCRdb with MiXCR from the 5' RACE reads. Of about 1.8 million distinct CDR3 sequences listed, around half were seen once; the top ten hold less than 2.5%.

This sequence joins TRBV7-9 and TRBJ2-1; D remains ambiguous. The receptor was isolated from a woman aged 35 to 49 in good health. Sequenced sample: blood. This CDR3 is CASSIDPANEQFF. In DNA, the CDR3 is TGTGCCAGCAGCATCGATCCCGCGAATGAGCAGTTCTTC.